Presented here are 9 T cell receptor beta chains from one specimen sequenced in a study of blood T cell repertoires in COVID-19. Produced via immunoSEQ multiplex PCR; TCRdb's table is partial and in-frame only. Among fewer than 250,000 clones listed, 83% were seen once. Material: PBMCs or T cells enriched from blood (not recorded which). The receptors were gathered from a woman in her 40s who had been exposed to COVID-19.

The V call is TRBV6-5, the J call TRBJ1-2; perhaps TRBD1 as D (6 bases). CDR1 MNHEY and CDR2 SVGAGI come from the germline V gene. The CDR3 loop spans 14 amino acids. The ends were cut back, 5 bases at V and 8 bases at J, with 18 bases in the middle. DNA of the CDR3: TGTGCCAGCAGTCCGCCTCAGACAGGAGCGGGCTACACCTTC. Protein: CASSPPQTGAGYTF.

J is TRBJ1-6 and V is TRBV2, with TRBD1 matching over 7 bases. The germline V gene has CDR1 SNHLY and CDR2 FYNNEI. The CDR3 consists of 13 residues. The V gene end was trimmed by 5 bases and the J gene end by 8 bases; junction bases not matched to a gene: 3. For the CDR3, the DNA is TGTGCCAGCAGTCATGGGACAGATTCACCCCTCCACTTT. Residues: CASSHGTDSPLHF.

The chain has TRBV7-5 and TRBJ1-5; the table's D call, TRBD1, has no DNA check behind it. TRBV7-5 is a pseudogene segment. The CDR3 has 17 residues. In DNA, the CDR3 is TGTGCCAGAAGCTTAACCCTGGGGCCGGGTAGCAATCAGCCCCAGCATTTT. It yields the protein CARSLTLGPGSNQPQHF.

The chain carries TRBV4-3 and TRBJ1-1, with D possibly being TRBD1 (6 bases). The CDR3 is 17 amino acids. Germline V gene lookup returns CDR1 LGHNA and CDR2 YSLEER. The germline V and J ends were trimmed by 1 base and 1 base, with 16 bases remaining between them. Written as DNA, the CDR3 is TGCGCCAGCAGCCAAGTGGGGGGGGGCTTTAGGAACACTGAAGCTTTCTTT. Translating it yields CASSQVGGGFRNTEAFF.

The chain combines TRBV6-6 with TRBJ1-2; 9 bases line up with TRBD1. The V and J ends lost 4 bases and 7 bases, in that order; junction bases with no gene match: 7. The CDR3 sequence is 14 residues long. The germline V gene has CDR1 MNHNY and CDR2 SVGAGI (reference sequence). The CDR3 loop reads CASSSGTGIGGYTF. CDR3 nucleotides: TGTGCCAGCAGTTCGGGGACAGGGATCGGTGGCTACACCTTC.

The chain carries TRBV6-2 or TRBV6-3 and TRBJ2-1; the D is unclear. The V and J ends lost 4 bases and 2 bases respectively, with 12 bases between them. CDR3 length: 15 amino acids. Germline lookup yields CDR1 MNHEY and CDR2 SVGEGT. CDR3 amino acids: CASSFQQPTYNEQFF. CDR3 sequence (DNA): TGTGCCAGCAGTTTCCAACAACCCACCTACAATGAGCAGTTCTTC.

This chain's CDR3 is CASSPPGAGNQPQHF. The CDR3 bases are TGTGCCAGTAGTCCCCCAGGGGCTGGCAATCAGCCCCAGCATTTT. The V call is TRBV19, the J call TRBJ1-5; D possibly corresponds to TRBD1 (6 bases). Trimming took 5 bases from V and 2 from J, leaving 13 bases between them. The CDR3 runs to 15 residues. Germline V gene data show CDR1 as LNHDA and CDR2 as SQIVND (reference sequence).

J is TRBJ2-2 and V is TRBV3-1 (or the pseudogene TRBV3-2); D unresolved. Trimming stripped 1 base from V and 6 bases from J, with 9 bases between. The CDR3 consists of 14 residues. Germline V lookup: CDR1 LGHDT, CDR2 YNNKEL (reference sequence). The DNA of the CDR3 is TGTGCCAGCAGCCAAGGATTTCGGGCCGGGGAGCTGTTTTTT. Its translation: CASSQGFRAGELFF.

This clone has just one count. This chain uses TRBV28 with TRBJ2-7; D remains unclear. Germline CDR1 is MDHEN and CDR2 is SYDVKM. V lost 5 bases, J lost 3 bases, and 5 bases lay in between. The CDR3 totals 11 residues. The CDR3 coding sequence is TGTGCCAGCAGTGCCAGCTACGAGCAGTACTTC. The encoded protein is CASSASYEQYF.